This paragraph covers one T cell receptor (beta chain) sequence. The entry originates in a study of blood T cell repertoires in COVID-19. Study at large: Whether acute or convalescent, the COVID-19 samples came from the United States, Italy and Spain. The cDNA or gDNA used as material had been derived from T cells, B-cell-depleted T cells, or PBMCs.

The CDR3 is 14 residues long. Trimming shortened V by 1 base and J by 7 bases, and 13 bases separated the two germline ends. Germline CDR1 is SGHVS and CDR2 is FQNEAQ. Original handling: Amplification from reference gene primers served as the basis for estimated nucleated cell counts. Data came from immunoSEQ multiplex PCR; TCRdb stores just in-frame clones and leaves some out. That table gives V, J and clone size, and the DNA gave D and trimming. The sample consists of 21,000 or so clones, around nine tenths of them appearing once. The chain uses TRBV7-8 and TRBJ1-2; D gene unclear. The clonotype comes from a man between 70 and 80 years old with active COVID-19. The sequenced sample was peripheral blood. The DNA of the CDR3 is TGTGCCAGCAGCTTAGGCCGGGGAGCGAGTGGCTACACCTTC. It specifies CASSLGRGASGYTF.